The rows below give T cell receptor beta chains drawn from one sample of a study of technical replicates of blood from four donors. The protocol was immunoSEQ multiplex PCR, while the TCRdb copy is restricted to in-frame clones and leaves out a portion. This sample has approximately 81,000 clones, with approximately 75% found just once. Sequenced: PBMCs. The receptors derive from a human donor in good health. Some clones in this sample may be carry-over from other donors' samples. The CDR3 runs from the conserved cysteine through the conserved F or W. Each record gives: J gene, D gene, clone size, V gene, CDR3 DNA, CDR3 protein. A D gene is named only where the DNA matches it firmly. The size field is filled for only some rows; it gives once, few, many or a size class.

TRBJ2-7 . . TRBV6-5 TGTGCCAGCAGTTACGCAGGGGACGAGCAGTACTTC CASSYAGDEQYF
TRBJ1-1 TRBD1 . TRBV18 TGTGCCAGCTCACCTGACAGGGTTTACACTGAAGCTTTCTTT CASSPDRVYTEAFF
TRBJ2-5 TRBD2 . TRBV11-2 TGTGCCAGCAGCTTTCGGTTTAGCGGGACTGAGACCCAGTACTTC CASSFRFSGTETQYF
TRBJ2-7 TRBD1 once TRBV18 TGTGCCAGCTCACCAGGGACAGGGGGGTTCTACGAGCAGTACTTC CASSPGTGGFYEQYF
TRBJ2-7 . . TRBV11-2 TGTGCCAGCAGCTCCCCGGGAGTCTCGTACGAGCAGTACTTC CASSSPGVSYEQYF
TRBJ1-2 . . TRBV2 TGTGCCAGCAGTGTTGGGGCAGCTAACTATGGCTACACCTTC CASSVGAANYGYTF
TRBJ1-2 TRBD1 . TRBV15 TGTGCCACCAGCCGACCGACAGGGTTCTATGGCTACACCTTC CATSRPTGFYGYTF
TRBJ2-7 . . TRBV19 TGTGCCAGTAAGAACGGGGTTTCCTACGAGCAGTACTTC CASKNGVSYEQYF
TRBJ2-7 . . TRBV27 TGTGCCAGCAGTTTGTGGCCCGCCGCCTACGAGCAGTACTTC CASSLWPAAYEQYF
TRBJ2-5 . . TRBV9 TGTGCCAGCAGCGTAGAGGATAGCGGTCAGACCCAGTACTTC CASSVEDSGQTQYF
TRBJ1-3 . . TRBV6-9 TGTGCCAGCAGGCCCGAAAGCCGCCCCTCTGGAAACACCATATATTTT CASRPESRPSGNTIYF
TRBJ1-1 . . TRBV7-8 TGTGCCAGCAGAGTTAGTCGACAGTGGGGAACAGGTGAAGCTTTCTTT CASRVSRQWGTGEAFF
TRBJ1-2 . . TRBV29-1 TGCAGCGTTGAAGGCCGGGGGGCTAACTATGGCTACACCTTC CSVEGRGANYGYTF
TRBJ2-7 . . TRBV5-6 TGTGCCAGCAGCTTGGCCGGAGTCGTCTACGAGCAGTACTTC CASSLAGVVYEQYF
TRBJ1-1 . . TRBV9 TGTGCCAGCAGCCTTGCTCCCGGGACTGAAGCTTTCTTT CASSLAPGTEAFF
TRBJ2-1 TRBD2 . TRBV2 TGTGCCAGCAGCCTTCGACTAGCGGGAGCCTACAATGAGCAGTTCTTC CASSLRLAGAYNEQFF
TRBJ1-2 . . TRBV6-6 TGTGCCAGCAGTTACGACCGTTTGGACTTGAGGGGCTACACCTTC CASSYDRLDLRGYTF
TRBJ2-7 . few TRBV7-9 TGTGCCAGCAGCTTAGGAACAGGTACCGAGCAGTACTTC CASSLGTGTEQYF
TRBJ1-1 . few TRBV9 TGTGCCAGCAGTGCGAACAGGGTAACCACTGAAGCTTTCTTT CASSANRVTTEAFF
TRBJ2-2 . . TRBV9 TGTGCCAGCAGCCTGACCGGGACTCCGAACACCGGGGAGCTGTTTTTT CASSLTGTPNTGELFF
TRBJ2-7 . . TRBV10-3 TGTGCCATCAGCCAGGGATCCTACGAGCAGTACTTC CAISQGSYEQYF
TRBJ2-2 . . TRBV2 TGTGCCAGCAGTGGTGGGCGTACCGGGGAGCTGTTTTTT CASSGGRTGELFF
TRBJ2-7 . . TRBV15 TGTGCCACCAGCAGAGATCTCGGCACAGGGAGCTCCTACGAGCAGTACTTC CATSRDLGTGSSYEQYF
TRBJ1-2 . . TRBV6-5 TGTGCCAGCAGTCTAGACAGGCATAGTGGCTACACCTTC CASSLDRHSGYTF
TRBJ2-1 TRBD2 . TRBV5-4 TGTGCCAGCAGCGCAAAGCGGGAGGGCCGGAATGAGCAGTTCTTC CASSAKREGRNEQFF
TRBJ2-5 . once TRBV7-3 TGTGCCAGCAGCTTATCTGGGCCCGCAGGGGTTGGAGAGACCCAGTACTTC CASSLSGPAGVGETQYF
TRBJ1-1 TRBD1 . TRBV19 TGTGCCAGTAGTCCCGGGACAGGGGGCGAAGGAACTGAAGCTTTCTTT CASSPGTGGEGTEAFF
TRBJ1-2 . . TRBV19 TGTGCCAGTAGTATAGGACAGTATGGCTACACCTTC CASSIGQYGYTF
TRBJ2-5 . . TRBV20-1 TGCAGTGCAGAGCTGGAGACCCAGTACTTC CSAELETQYF
TRBJ1-2 . . TRBV19 TGTGCCAGTAGACGGGACACCTTTTGGGGCTACACCTTC CASRRDTFWGYTF
TRBJ2-7 . . TRBV18 TGTGCCAGCTCACCAGATCAGGCCACCTACGAGCAGTACTTC CASSPDQATYEQYF
TRBJ1-6 TRBD1 . TRBV5-1 TGCGCCAGCAGCTTGACAGGGGGCTTCAATTCACCCCTCCACTTT CASSLTGGFNSPLHF
TRBJ1-1 . . TRBV19 TGTGCCAGTAGGCAGCTCCGGGGTCTATCTGAAGCTTTCTTT CASRQLRGLSEAFF
TRBJ1-2 TRBD1 . TRBV19 TGTGCCAGTAAACTTGACAGGGCGGCCTATGGCTACACCTTC CASKLDRAAYGYTF
TRBJ2-5 . . TRBV11-2 TGTGCCAGCAGCTTAGATCTGGGGTTCGCAGGGTCAGGGGCCCAGTACTTC CASSLDLGFAGSGAQYF
TRBJ1-2 . . TRBV25-1 TGTGCCAGCAGTGACTCTAACTATGGCTACACCTTC CASSDSNYGYTF
TRBJ2-3 . . TRBV27 TGTGCCAGCAGTTTTGGGCAGGCAGATACGCAGTATTTT CASSFGQADTQYF
TRBJ1-3 . . TRBV5-1 TGCGCCAGCAGCCAGCAGGGGCCAAGCTCTGGAAACACCATATATTTT CASSQQGPSSGNTIYF
TRBJ2-7 TRBD1 . TRBV25-1 TGTGCCAGCAGCGGACAGGGGAGCTACGAGCAGTACTTC CASSGQGSYEQYF
TRBJ1-2 . . TRBV5-1 TGCGCCAGCAGCTTTACAGGGACCGACTATGGCTACACCTTC CASSFTGTDYGYTF
TRBJ1-1 TRBD1 medium-sized TRBV19 TGTGCCAGTAGTATAATCGTGGACAGGATGAACACTGAAGCTTTCTTT CASSIIVDRMNTEAFF
TRBJ1-1 . . TRBV29-1 TGCAGCGTTGAGGTCAGGGGTCCGAACACTGAAGCTTTCTTT CSVEVRGPNTEAFF
TRBJ2-7 . few TRBV7-8 TGTGCCAGCAGCCCCGACATAATTACCTACGAGCAGTACTTC CASSPDIITYEQYF
TRBJ2-7 TRBD1 once TRBV27 TGTGCCAGCAGTTTTACGCCCCCGACAGGGGTCGAGCAGTACTTC CASSFTPPTGVEQYF
TRBJ2-7 TRBD1 . TRBV18 TGTGCCAGCTCACCGGGACAGAACTACGAGCAGTACTTC CASSPGQNYEQYF
TRBJ2-3 . . TRBV7-2 TGTGCCAGCAGCCTAGAGCGGCGAGGAGATACGCAGTATTTT CASSLERRGDTQYF
TRBJ2-1 TRBD2 . TRBV9 TGTGCCAGCAGCGTAGATAGCGGGGGGTTCAATGAGCAGTTCTTC CASSVDSGGFNEQFF
TRBJ2-1 . . TRBV4-3 TGCGCCAGCAGCCCCATCTTTGGGGAGGCCTACAATGAGCAGTTCTTC CASSPIFGEAYNEQFF
TRBJ2-5 TRBD2 few TRBV25-1 TGTGCCAGCAGTGCCCCGGGACTAGCGGGAGAGACCCAGTACTTC CASSAPGLAGETQYF